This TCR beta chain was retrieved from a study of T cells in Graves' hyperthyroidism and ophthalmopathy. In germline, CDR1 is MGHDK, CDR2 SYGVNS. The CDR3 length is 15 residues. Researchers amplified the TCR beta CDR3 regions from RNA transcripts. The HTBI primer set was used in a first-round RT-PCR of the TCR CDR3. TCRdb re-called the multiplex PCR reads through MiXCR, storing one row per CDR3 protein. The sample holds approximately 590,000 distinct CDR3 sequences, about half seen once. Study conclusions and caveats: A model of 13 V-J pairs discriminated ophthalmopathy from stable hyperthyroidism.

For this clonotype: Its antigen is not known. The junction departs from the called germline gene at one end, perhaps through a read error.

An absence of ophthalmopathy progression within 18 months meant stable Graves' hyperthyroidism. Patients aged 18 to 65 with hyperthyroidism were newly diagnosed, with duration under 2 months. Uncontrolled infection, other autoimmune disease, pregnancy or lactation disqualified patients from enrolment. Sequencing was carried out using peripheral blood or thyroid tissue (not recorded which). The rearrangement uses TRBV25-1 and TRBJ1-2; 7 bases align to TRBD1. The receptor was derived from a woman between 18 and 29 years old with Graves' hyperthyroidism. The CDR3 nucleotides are TGTGACAGCAGTTTCGGTCTGACAGGGATGTATGGCTACACCTTC. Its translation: CDSSFGLTGMYGYTF.